These 3 T cell receptor delta chains came from one sample sequenced in a study of gamma-delta T cells after stem cell transplantation. TCRdb processed the RT-PCR reads again with the CATT caller. The sample records 2,700 or so delta-chain clones, approximately 22% being singletons. Source material: gamma-delta T cells. The receptors were gathered from a human donor. It is not recorded whose cells these are; they may come from a transplant donor.

This CDR3 is CALGAVPETGGFLPYTDKLIF. DNA for the CDR3: TGTGCTCTTGGGGCTGTCCCGGAGACTGGGGGATTTCTCCCGTACACCGATAAACTCATCTTT. The chain couples TRDV1 to TRDJ1; 10 bases line up with TRDD3. CDR1 TSWWSYY and CDR2 QGS come from the germline V gene. The CDR3 extends over 21 amino acids. V shed 4 bases, J shed 0 bases, and the junction held 20 bases outside the gene matches.

This clone was observed a handful of times. The chain uses TRDV3 and TRDJ1, with D uncertain. V lost 4 bases, J lost 5 bases, and 11 bases lay in between. The germline CDR1 and CDR2 sequences are TVYSNPD and GDNSRS (reference sequence). This CDR3 has 11 residues. The DNA for the CDR3 is TGTGCCTCCATCCCTGTGGATAAACTCATCTTT. The encoded protein is CASIPVDKLIF.

Worth noting for this clone: One base away lies a much larger clone, so this may be a sequencing read error. In the same sample, other DNA sequences code for this CDR3. This sequence joins TRDV1 and TRDJ1; possibly TRDD3 for D (6 bases). The CDR3 consists of 13 residues. The germline V gene encodes CDR1 TSWWSYY and CDR2 QGS. CDR3 region: CALGEIISHKLIF. Written as DNA, the CDR3 is TGTGCTCTGGGGGAAATCATCTCCCATAAACTCATCTTT.